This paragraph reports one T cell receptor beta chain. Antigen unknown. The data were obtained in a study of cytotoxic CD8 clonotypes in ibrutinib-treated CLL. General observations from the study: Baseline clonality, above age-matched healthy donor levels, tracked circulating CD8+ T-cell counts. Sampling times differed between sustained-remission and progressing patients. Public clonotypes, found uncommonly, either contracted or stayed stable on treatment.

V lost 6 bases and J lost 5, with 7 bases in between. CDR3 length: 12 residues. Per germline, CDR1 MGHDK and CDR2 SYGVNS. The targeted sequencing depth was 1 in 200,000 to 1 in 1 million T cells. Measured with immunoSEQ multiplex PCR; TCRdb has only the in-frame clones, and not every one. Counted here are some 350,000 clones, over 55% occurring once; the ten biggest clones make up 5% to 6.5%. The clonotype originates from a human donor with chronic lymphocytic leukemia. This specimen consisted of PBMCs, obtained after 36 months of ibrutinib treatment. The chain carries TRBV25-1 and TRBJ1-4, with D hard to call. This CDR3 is CASRQINEKLFF. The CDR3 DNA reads TGTGCCAGCAGACAGATAAATGAAAAACTGTTTTTT.